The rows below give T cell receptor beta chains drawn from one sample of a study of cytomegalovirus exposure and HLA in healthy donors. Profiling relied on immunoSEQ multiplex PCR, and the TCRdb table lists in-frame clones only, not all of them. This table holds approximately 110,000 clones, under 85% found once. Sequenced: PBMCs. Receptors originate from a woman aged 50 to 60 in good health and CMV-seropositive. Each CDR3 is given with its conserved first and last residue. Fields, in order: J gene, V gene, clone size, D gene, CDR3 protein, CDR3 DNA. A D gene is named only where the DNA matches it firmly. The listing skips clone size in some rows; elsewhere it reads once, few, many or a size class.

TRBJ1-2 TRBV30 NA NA CAWSGTGWDGYTF TGTGCCTGGAGCGGAACAGGGTGGGATGGCTACACCTTC
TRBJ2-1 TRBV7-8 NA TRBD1 CASSRAQGVIDEQFF TGTGCCAGCAGCCGCGCACAGGGGGTAATCGATGAGCAGTTCTTC
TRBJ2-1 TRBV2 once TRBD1 CASSQTGGGNNEQFF TGTGCCAGCAGTCAAACAGGGGGTGGGAACAATGAGCAGTTCTTC
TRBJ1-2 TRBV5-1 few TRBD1 CASSLFGTGNGYTF TGCGCCAGCAGCTTGTTCGGGACAGGGAATGGCTACACCTTC
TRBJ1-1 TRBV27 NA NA CASSAGPFEAFF TGTGCCAGCAGCGCAGGGCCCTTTGAAGCTTTCTTT
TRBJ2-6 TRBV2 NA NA CASSPGSGANVLTF TGTGCCAGCAGTCCAGGCAGTGGGGCCAACGTCCTGACTTTC
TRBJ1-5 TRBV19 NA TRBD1 CATTGTGTNGPQHF TGTGCCACTACCGGGACAGGCACAAATGGGCCCCAGCATTTT
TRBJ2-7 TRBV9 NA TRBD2 CASSPGGTSGAYF TGTGCCAGCAGCCCCGGGGGGACTAGCGGGGCCTACTTC
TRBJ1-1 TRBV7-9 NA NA CSSSSPITGPNTEAFF TGTTCCAGCAGCTCCCCGATCACAGGGCCGAACACTGAAGCTTTCTTT
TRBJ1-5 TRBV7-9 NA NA CASSFEGQPQHF TGTGCCAGCAGCTTCGAGGGCCAGCCCCAGCATTTT
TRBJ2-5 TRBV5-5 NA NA CASSYRAPQETQYF TGTGCCAGCAGCTACAGGGCTCCCCAAGAGACCCAGTACTTC
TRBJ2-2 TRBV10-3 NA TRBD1 CAIRGTQGAAGELFF TGTGCCATCAGGGGGACCCAGGGGGCGGCCGGGGAGCTGTTTTTT
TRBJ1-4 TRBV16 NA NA CASSQSRSTNEKLFF TGTGCCAGCAGCCAATCGCGGTCAACTAATGAAAAACTGTTTTTT
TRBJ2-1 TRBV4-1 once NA CASSQVRGYNEQFF TGCGCCAGCAGCCAAGTTCGGGGGTACAATGAGCAGTTCTTC
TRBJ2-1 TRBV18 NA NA CASSQDNEQFF TGTGCCAGCTCCCAGGATAATGAGCAGTTCTTC
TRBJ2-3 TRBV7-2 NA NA CASSSYTDTQYF TGTGCCAGCAGCTCTTACACAGATACGCAGTATTTT
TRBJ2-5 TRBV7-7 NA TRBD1 CASSAQGAGETQYF TGTGCCAGCAGCGCGCAGGGGGCCGGTGAGACCCAGTACTTC
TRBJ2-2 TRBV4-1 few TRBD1 CASSRTGTNTGELFF TGCGCCAGCAGTAGGACAGGGACGAACACCGGGGAGCTGTTTTTT
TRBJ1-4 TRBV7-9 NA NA CASRQTATNEKLFF TGTGCCAGCAGGCAGACAGCAACTAATGAAAAACTGTTTTTT
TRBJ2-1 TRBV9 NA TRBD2 CASGRDPEQFF TGTGCCAGCGGGAGGGATCCTGAGCAGTTCTTC
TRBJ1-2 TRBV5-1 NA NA CASSLAGEDYGYTF TGCGCCAGCAGCTTGGCCGGGGAAGACTATGGCTACACCTTC
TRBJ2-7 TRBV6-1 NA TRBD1 CASQGAREQYF TGTGCCAGCCAGGGGGCACGGGAGCAGTACTTC
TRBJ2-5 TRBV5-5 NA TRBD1 CASSLLGQDQETQYF TGTGCCAGCAGCTTGCTCGGACAGGACCAAGAGACCCAGTACTTC
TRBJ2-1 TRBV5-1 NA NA CASSLVPQGLSSYNEQFF TGCGCCAGCAGCTTGGTCCCCCAGGGACTTAGCTCCTACAATGAGCAGTTCTTC